This T cell receptor (beta chain) was profiled in a study of human T cells and chemical hapten exposure (dated by TCRdb to about 2021). Looking at the study overall: For sensitization, 2% DPC in acetone was applied to a roughly 2 cm by roughly 2 cm area of upper inner arm skin. Throughout the roughly 24-week study period, patients were also given weekly therapeutic DPC doses on the scalp. Patch tests used Finn chambers with 0.01% DPC on the upper back, scored after 6 days by International Contact Dermatitis Research Group standards. Most of the patients in the cohort were female, and the cohort covered alopecia areata with under or over 50% scalp involvement, alopecia totalis and alopecia universalis. Libraries were combined into a pool for sequencing, and differences in TCR yield between samples came mainly from small differences in library volumes within the pool. In alopecia patients, the study followed how the peripheral blood TCR repertoire changed in vivo over primary and secondary sensitization to diphenylcyclopropenone (DPC), a hapten. Patient blood was sampled pre-sensitization (week 0) and at 2, 6 and about 24 weeks after DPC sensitization. For TCR sequencing, blood came from about 28 alopecia patients at anywhere from one to four time points (pre-sensitization, 2, 6 and 24 weeks).

The receptor library was made with RACE. The sequencer listed for this sample is NextSeq 500. During library preparation, unique molecular identifiers were attached to individual cDNA molecules so that TCRs could be counted in a quantitative, reproducible way. From each blood RNA sample, both TCR alpha and TCR beta chains were sequenced. As for how the authors treated the data: Samples had a median of about 90,000 TCRs, with a range from about 23,224 to 700,000. V, J and CDR3 annotation of the TCR reads was performed with the Decombinator software suite. Every sample was subsampled to the same number of TCRs (28,000) for the PS versus PT1 abundance plots. Expanded TCRs were defined as absent before sensitization and observed at least eight times at the 2-week time point. TCRdb ran its own pipeline on the public reads, namely fastp trimming at Q25 and MiXCR clone calling, and kept in-frame beta chains. All rows with the same CDR3 protein become a single entry with the most common DNA and genes. Clone size and V and J calls follow TCRdb, not the original study. For this sample the table gives around 330,000 distinct CDR3 sequences, of which approximately 5% were detected only once. The ten largest clonotypes hold under 9.5% of the sample.

What the study reported, not specific to this receptor: Because every patient had alopecia, a presumed autoimmune disease, the patients' immune response might differ from that of healthy individuals. A positive correlation was found between the number of PT1 expanded TCRs and patch test score, with significance reached at thresholds 8, 16 and 32 but not 4. Compared with pre-sensitization or healthy control sets, expanded TCRs formed significantly more large CDR3 similarity clusters, which is consistent with antigen-driven responses. After repeated subsampling, changes were observed in the strength of the expansion versus patch-test correlation and in the threshold at which the correlation became significant. The number of TCRs above 1 in 1000 frequency did not change with DPC sensitization; there was no evidence of global repertoire structure alterations.

A note on this clonotype: Its antigen is unknown. Per-nucleotide qualities are absent, and no much larger clonotype sits a single base away.

Explained via the paper, the time point label denotes: pre-sensitization, week 0. What the treatment or condition label conveys for this sample: therapeutic diphenylcyclopropenone sensitization with weekly scalp DPC. At every patch-test visit, the blood draw took place before the patch test was put on. Patients were eligible if aged 18 to 70, diagnosed with alopecia and judged suitable for DPC therapy, and pregnant patients were excluded. Total RNA was extracted from unfractionated whole blood that had been collected in Tempus Blood RNA tubes. V has 8 bases trimmed and J has 5 bases trimmed; junction bases matching no gene number 11. The germline V gene yields SGHVS for CDR1 and FQNEAQ for CDR2. The CDR3 runs 14 amino acids, cysteine and phenylalanine included. Solely the CDR3 DNA is kept, with 42 bases framed from the first base.

The TCR sequence derives from a woman in her late teens or twenties with alopecia areata. Some clones in this sample may be carry-over from other donors' samples. Here the sequenced sample was whole blood, taken in connection with sensitization to the hapten diphenylcyclopropenone (DPC). The chain is encoded by TRBV7-8 joined to TRBJ2-5; 7 of the junction bases match TRBD1. Read as DNA, the sequence is TGTGCCAGCCGTAAGGACAGGTCCGTCGAGACCCAGTACTTC. This codes for CASRKDRSVETQYF.